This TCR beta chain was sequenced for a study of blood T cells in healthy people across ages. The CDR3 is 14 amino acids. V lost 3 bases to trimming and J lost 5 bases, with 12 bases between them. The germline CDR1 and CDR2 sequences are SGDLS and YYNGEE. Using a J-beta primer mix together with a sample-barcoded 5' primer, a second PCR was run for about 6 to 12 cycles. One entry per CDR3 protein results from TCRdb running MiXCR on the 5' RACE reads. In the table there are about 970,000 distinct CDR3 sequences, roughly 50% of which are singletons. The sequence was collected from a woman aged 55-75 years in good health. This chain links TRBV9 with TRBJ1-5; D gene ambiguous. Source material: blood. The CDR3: CASSEDRRDQPQHF. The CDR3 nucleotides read TGTGCCAGCAGCGAGGATCGAAGGGATCAGCCCCAGCATTTT.